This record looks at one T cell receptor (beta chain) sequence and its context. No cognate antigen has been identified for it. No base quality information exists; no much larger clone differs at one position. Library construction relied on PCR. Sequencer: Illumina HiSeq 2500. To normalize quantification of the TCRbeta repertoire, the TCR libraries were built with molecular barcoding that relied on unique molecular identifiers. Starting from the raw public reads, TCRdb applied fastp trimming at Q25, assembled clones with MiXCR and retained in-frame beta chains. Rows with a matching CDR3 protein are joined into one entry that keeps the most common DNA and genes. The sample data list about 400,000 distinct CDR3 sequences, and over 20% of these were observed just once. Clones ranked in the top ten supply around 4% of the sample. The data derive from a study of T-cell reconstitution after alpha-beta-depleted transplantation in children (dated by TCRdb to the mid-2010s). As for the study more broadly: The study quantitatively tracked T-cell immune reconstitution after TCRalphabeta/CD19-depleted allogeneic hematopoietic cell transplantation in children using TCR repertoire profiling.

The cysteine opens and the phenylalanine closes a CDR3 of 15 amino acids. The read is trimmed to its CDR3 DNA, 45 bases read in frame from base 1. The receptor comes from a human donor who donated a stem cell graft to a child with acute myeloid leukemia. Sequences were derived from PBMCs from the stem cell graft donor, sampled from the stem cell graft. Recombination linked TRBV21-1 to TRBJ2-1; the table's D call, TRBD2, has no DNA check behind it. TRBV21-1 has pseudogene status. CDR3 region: CASSSTSGGYNEQFF. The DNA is TGTGCCAGCAGCTCCACTAGCGGGGGTTACAATGAGCAGTTCTTC.